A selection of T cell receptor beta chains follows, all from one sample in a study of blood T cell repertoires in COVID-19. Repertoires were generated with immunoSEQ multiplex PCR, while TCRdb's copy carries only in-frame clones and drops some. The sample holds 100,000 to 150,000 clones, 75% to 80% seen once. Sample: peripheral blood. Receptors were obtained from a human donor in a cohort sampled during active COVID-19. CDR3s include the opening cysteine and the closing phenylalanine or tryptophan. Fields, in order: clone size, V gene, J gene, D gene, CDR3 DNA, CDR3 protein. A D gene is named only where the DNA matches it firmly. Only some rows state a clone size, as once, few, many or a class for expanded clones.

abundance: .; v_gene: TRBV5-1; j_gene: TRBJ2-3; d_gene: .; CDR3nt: TGCGCCAGCAGCTTGGCACCAGGGGAAGATACGCAGTATTTT; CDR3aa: CASSLAPGEDTQYF
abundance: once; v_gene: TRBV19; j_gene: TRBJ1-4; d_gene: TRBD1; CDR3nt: TGTGCCAGTAGCCGGGACAGGGAACCGAATGAAAAACTGTTTTTT; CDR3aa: CASSRDREPNEKLFF
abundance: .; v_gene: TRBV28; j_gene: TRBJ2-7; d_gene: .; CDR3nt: TGTGCCAGCATACCCCGGGGGTCATCCCACGAGCAGTACTTC; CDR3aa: CASIPRGSSHEQYF
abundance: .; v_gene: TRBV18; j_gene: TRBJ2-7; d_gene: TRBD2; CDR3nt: TGTGCCAGCTCACCACCGTCCGCGGGGGCGCTGCGGGGGGTCTACGAGCAGTACTTC; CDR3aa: CASSPPSAGALRGVYEQYF
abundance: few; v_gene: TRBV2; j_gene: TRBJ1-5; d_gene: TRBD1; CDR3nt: TGTGCCAGCAGCCGAGGGACAGGGGAAGCGCCCCAGCATTTT; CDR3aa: CASSRGTGEAPQHF
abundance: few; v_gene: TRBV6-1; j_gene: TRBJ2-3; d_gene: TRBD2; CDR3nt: TGTGCCAGCAGTGAAGGACTAGCGGGAGCGGATACGCAGTATTTT; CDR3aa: CASSEGLAGADTQYF
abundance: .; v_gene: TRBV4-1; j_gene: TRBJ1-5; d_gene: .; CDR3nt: TGCGCCAGCAGCCAAGTACAGTCTAGCAATCAGCCCCAGCATTTT; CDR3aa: CASSQVQSSNQPQHF
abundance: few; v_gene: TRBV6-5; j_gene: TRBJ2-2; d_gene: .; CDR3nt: TGTGCCAGCAGTCCAAACTGGAACACCGGGGAGCTGTTTTTT; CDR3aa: CASSPNWNTGELFF
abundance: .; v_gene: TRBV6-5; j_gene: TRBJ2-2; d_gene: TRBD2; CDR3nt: TGTGCCAGTCCGGGACTAGCGGGAGTCGGGGAGCTGTTTTTT; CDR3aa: CASPGLAGVGELFF
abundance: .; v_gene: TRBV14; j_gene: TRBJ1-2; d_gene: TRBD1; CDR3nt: TGTGCCAGCAGCCAGGGATCCGGGACAGGGTATGGCTACACCTTC; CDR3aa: CASSQGSGTGYGYTF
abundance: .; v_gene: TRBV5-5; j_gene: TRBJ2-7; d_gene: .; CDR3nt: TGTGCCAGCACCCCAGGGCGAGATTCCTACGAGCAGTACTTC; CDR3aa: CASTPGRDSYEQYF
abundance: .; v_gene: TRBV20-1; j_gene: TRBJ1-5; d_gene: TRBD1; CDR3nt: TGCAGTGCGAGTAAAGGGACAGGGGGCATTATAGGCAATCAGCCCCAGCATTTT; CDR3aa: CSASKGTGGIIGNQPQHF
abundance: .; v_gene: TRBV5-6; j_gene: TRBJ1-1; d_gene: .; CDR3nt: TGTGCCAGCAGCTTGGAGAGCAGGATGACTGAAGCTTTCTTT; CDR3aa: CASSLESRMTEAFF
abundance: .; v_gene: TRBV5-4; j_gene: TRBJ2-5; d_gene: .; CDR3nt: TGTGCCAGCAGCTTGGATAGGGGTGAGACCCAGTACTTC; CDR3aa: CASSLDRGETQYF
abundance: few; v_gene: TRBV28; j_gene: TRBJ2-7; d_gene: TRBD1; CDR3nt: TGTGCCAGCAGTTTCGGGACAGGGCTGCGGGAGCAGTACTTC; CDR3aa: CASSFGTGLREQYF
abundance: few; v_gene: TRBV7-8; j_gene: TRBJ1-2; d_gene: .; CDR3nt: TGTGCCAGCAGCTTGGAGCCCCGAAACTATGGCTACACCTTC; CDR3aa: CASSLEPRNYGYTF